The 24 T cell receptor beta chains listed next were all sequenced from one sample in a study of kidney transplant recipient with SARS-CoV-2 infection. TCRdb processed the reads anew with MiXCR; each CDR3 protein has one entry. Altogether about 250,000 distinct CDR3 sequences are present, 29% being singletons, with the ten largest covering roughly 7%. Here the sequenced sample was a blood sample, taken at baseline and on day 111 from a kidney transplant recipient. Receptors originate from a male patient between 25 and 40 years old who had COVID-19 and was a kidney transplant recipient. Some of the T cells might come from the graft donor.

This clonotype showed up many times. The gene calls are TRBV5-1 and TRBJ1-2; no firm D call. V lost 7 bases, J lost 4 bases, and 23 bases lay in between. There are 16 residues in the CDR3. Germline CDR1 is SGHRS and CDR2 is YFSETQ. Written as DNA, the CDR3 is TGCGCCAGCGTATTCGCATCGGTTCGAAAGACCTATGGCTACACCTTC. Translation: CASVFASVRKTYGYTF.

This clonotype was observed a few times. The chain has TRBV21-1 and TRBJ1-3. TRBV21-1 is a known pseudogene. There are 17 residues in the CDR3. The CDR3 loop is CASRLALAQHARNTIYF. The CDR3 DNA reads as TGTGCCAGCAGATTGGCTCTAGCACAACACGCACGAAACACCATATATTTT.

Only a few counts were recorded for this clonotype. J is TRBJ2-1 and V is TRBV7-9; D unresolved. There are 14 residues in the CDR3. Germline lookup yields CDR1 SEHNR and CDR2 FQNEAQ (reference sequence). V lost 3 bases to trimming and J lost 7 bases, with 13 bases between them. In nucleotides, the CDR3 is TGTGCCAGCAGCTTGCAGATCGGTCAGAATGAGCAGTTCTTC. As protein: CASSLQIGQNEQFF.

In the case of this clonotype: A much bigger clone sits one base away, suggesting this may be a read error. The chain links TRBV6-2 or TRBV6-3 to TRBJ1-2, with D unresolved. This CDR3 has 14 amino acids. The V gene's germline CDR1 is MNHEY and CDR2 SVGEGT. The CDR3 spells CANSYDRGIGGYTF. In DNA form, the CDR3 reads TGTGCCAACAGTTACGACCGGGGAATCGGCGGCTACACCTTC.

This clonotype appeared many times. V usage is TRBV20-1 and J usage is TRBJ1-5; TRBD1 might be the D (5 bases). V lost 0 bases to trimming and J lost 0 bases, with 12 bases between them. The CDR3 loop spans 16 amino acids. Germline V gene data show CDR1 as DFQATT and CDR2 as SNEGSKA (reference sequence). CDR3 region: CSARDRRGYSNQPQHF. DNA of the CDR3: TGCAGTGCTAGAGATAGGCGGGGGTATAGCAATCAGCCCCAGCATTTT.

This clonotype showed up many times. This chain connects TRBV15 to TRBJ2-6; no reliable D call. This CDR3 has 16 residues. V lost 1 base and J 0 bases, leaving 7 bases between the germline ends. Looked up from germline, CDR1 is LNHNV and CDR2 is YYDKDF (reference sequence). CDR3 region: CATSRGLPSGANVLTF. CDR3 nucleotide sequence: TGTGCCACCAGCAGAGGTTTGCCCTCTGGGGCCAACGTCCTGACTTTC.

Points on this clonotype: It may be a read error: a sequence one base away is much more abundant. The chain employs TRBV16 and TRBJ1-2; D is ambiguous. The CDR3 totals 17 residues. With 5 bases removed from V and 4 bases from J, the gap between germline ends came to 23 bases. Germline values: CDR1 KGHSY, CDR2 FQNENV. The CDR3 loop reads CASSAVRVVRKTYGYTF. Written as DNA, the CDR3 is TGTGCCAGCAGCGCAGTCCGGGTCGTTAGAAAGACCTATGGCTACACCTTC.

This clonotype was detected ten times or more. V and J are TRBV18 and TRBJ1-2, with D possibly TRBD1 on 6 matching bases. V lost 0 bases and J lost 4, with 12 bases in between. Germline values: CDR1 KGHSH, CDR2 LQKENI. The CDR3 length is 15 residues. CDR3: CASSPPRTGSYGYTF. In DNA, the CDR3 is TGTGCCAGCTCACCACCCAGAACAGGGAGCTATGGCTACACCTTC.

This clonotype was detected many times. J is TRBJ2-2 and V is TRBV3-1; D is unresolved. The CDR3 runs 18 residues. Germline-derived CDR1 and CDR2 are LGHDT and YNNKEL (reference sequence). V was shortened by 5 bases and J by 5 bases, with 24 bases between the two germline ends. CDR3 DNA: TGTGCCAGCAGCGCGCTACCTCCCATTTCAGGCTTGACCGGGGAGCTGTTTTTT. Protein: CASSALPPISGLTGELFF.

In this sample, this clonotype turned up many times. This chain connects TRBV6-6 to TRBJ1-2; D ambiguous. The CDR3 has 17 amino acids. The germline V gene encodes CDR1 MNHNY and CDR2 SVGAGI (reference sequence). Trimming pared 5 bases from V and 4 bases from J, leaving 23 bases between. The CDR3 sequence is CASSEIQGGRKTYGYTF. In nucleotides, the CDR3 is TGTGCCAGCAGTGAAATCCAAGGTGGGAGAAAGACCTATGGCTACACCTTC.

This chain's CDR3 is CASSQGADPGTEAFF. CDR3 nucleotides: TGCGCCAGCAGCCAAGGGGCAGACCCTGGCACTGAAGCTTTCTTT. V is TRBV4-3 and J is TRBJ1-1; D is uncertain. The length of the CDR3 is 15 residues. V lost 1 base, J lost 4 bases, and 13 bases lay in between. From germline, CDR1 is LGHNA and CDR2 YSLEER.

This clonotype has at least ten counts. The CDR3 spells CASSLGGGWGNEKLFF. CDR3 in DNA: TGTGCCAGCAGTTTGGGTGGGGGCTGGGGGAATGAAAAACTGTTTTTT. V and J are TRBV28 and TRBJ1-4, with TRBD1 as a possible D gene (6 bases). The CDR3 loop spans 16 amino acids. Germline V gene lookup returns CDR1 MDHEN and CDR2 SYDVKM. V was pared by 3 bases and J by 5 bases, with 16 bases between.

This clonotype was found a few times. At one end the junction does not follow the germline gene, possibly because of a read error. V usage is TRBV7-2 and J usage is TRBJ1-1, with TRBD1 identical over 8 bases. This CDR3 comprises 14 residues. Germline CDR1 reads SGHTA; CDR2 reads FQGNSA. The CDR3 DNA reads TGTGCCAGCAGCTTAGCGCTGGGTCAGACAGGGGTCCTCTTT. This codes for CASSLALGQTGVLF.

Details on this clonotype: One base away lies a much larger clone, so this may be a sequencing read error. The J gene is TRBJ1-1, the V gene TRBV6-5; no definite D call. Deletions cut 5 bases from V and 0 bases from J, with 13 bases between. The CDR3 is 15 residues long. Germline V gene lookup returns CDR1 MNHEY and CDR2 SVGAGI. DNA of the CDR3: TGTGCCAGCAGTGAATTTGACTCCATGAACACTGAAGCTTTCTTT. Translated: CASSEFDSMNTEAFF.

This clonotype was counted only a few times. In nucleotides, the CDR3 is TGTGCCAGCAGACCACACGGGGACGGAGTATTCTACAATGAGCAGTTCTTC. As protein: CASRPHGDGVFYNEQFF. V gene TRBV7-2 combines with J gene TRBJ2-1, with D perhaps being TRBD1 or TRBD2 (5 bases each). V lost 6 bases and J 3 bases, leaving 21 bases between the germline ends. The CDR3 runs 17 residues. Per the germline V gene, CDR1 is SGHTA and CDR2 is FQGNSA. Full variable domain (rest looked up from reference TRBV7-2 and TRBJ2-1): GAGVSQSPSNKVTEKGKDVELRCDPISGHTALYWYRQSLGQGLEFLIYFQGNSAPDKSGLPSDRFSAERTGGSVSTLTIQRTQQEDSAVYLCASRPHGDGVFYNEQFFGPGTRLTVL.

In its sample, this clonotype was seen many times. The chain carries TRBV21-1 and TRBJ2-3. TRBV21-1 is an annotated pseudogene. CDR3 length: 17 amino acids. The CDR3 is CASRCMLATVMQDTQYF. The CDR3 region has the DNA TGTGCCAGCAGGTGCATGTTAGCTACAGTCATGCAAGATACGCAGTATTTT.

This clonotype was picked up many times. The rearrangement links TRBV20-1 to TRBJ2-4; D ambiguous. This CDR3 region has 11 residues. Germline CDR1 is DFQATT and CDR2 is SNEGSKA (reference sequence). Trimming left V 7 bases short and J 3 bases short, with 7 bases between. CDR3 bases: TGCAGTGTACCAGTCAAAAACATTCAGTACTTC. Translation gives CSVPVKNIQYF.

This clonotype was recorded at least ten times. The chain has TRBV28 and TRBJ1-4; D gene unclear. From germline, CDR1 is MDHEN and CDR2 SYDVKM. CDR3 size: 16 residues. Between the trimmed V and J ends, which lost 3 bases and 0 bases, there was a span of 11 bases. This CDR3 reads CASSLRAPATNEKLFF. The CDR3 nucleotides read TGTGCCAGCAGTTTGCGGGCCCCTGCAACTAATGAAAAACTGTTTTTT.

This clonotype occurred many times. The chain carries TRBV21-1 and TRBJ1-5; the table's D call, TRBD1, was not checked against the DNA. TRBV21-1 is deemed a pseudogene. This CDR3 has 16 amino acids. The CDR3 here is CASSRDRGGSNQPQHF. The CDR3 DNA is TGTGCCAGCAGCAGAGACAGGGGCGGAAGCAATCAGCCCCAGCATTTT.

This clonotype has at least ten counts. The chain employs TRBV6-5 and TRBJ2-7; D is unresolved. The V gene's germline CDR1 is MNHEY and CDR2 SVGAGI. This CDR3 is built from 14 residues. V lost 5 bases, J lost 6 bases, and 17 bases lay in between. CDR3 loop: CASSALFRRGEQYF. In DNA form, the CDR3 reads TGTGCCAGCAGTGCCCTTTTCCGACGCGGCGAGCAGTACTTC.

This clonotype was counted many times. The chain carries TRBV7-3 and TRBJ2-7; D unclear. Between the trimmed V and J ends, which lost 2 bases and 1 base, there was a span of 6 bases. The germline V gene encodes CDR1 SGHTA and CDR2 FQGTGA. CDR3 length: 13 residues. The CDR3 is CASSLPQSYEQYF. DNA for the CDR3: TGTGCCAGCAGCTTACCACAATCCTACGAGCAGTACTTC.

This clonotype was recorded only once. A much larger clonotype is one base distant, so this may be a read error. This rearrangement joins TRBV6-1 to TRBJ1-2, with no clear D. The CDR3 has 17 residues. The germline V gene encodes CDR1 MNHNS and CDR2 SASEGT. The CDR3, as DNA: TGTGCCAGCAGTACGAGGCAGGAATGTAGAAAGACCTATGGCCACACCTTC. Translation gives CASSTRQECRKTYGHTF.

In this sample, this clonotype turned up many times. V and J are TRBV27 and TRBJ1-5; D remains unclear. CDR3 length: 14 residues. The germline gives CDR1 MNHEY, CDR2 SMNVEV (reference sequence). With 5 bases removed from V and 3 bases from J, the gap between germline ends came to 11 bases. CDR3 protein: CASSGMGINQPQHF. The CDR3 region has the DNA TGTGCCAGCAGTGGGATGGGGATCAATCAGCCCCAGCATTTT.

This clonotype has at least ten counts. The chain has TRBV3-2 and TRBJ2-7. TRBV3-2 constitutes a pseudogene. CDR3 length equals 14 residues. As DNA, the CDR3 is TGTGCCAGCAGCCAAGACAGGAGCACCTACGAGCAGTACTTC. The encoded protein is CASSQDRSTYEQYF.